This passage covers 28 T cell receptor beta chains from one sample sequenced in a study of T cell clonotyping in hematopoietic cell transplantation. Profiled with immunoSEQ multiplex PCR; TCRdb holds only in-frame clones, not every one. This table has 35,000 to 50,000 clones, 85% appearing once. As to time point: recipient sample about 28 days before transplant, after cytoreduction. This material consisted of peripheral blood mononuclear cells, taken before stem cell transplant. The receptors were gathered from a man aged 55 to 70 with acute myeloid leukemia. Some clones in this sample may be carry-over from other donors' samples.

In its sample, this clone was seen a few times. The CDR3 loop reads CASSITPPGLAFNTEAFF. CDR3 DNA: TGTGCCAGTAGTATAACCCCTCCGGGGCTGGCATTTAACACTGAAGCTTTCTTT. The gene calls are TRBV19 and TRBJ1-1; maybe TRBD1 (5 bases). With 2 bases removed from V and 2 bases from J, the gap between germline ends came to 21 bases. The V gene's germline CDR1 is LNHDA and CDR2 SQIVND (reference sequence). The CDR3 is 18 amino acids.

This clone turned up a few times. The CDR3 reads CASSVGGNTEAFF. Here the CDR3 DNA reads TGCGCCAGCAGCGTGGGAGGGAACACTGAAGCTTTCTTT. This chain uses TRBV5-1 with TRBJ1-1; D is ambiguous. Germline V gene data show CDR1 as SGHRS and CDR2 as YFSETQ. The CDR3 is 13 amino acids. Trimming removed 4 bases at V and 1 base at J, with 8 bases between.

The V gene is TRBV7-9, the J gene TRBJ1-2, with 8 bases identical to TRBD1. CDR1 and CDR2 from the germline V gene are SEHNR and FQNEAQ (reference sequence). V lost 1 base to trimming and J lost 3 bases; unmatched junction nucleotides: 10. The CDR3 is 17 residues long. The CDR3 protein is CASSLELRTGSHYGYTF. CDR3 coding DNA: TGTGCCAGCAGCTTAGAATTGCGGACAGGGAGTCACTATGGCTACACCTTC.

CDR3 amino acids: CASGVVLGADTQYF. CDR3 DNA sequence: TGCGCCAGCGGGGTCGTCCTAGGGGCGGATACGCAGTATTTT. The rearrangement links TRBV5-1 to TRBJ2-3; D possibly corresponds to TRBD1 (5 bases). Germline values: CDR1 SGHRS, CDR2 YFSETQ. The V end was cut by 7 bases, the J end by 6 bases, with 18 bases between. There are 14 residues in the CDR3.

The J gene is TRBJ2-6, the V gene TRBV27; D may be TRBD1 (5 bases). In germline, CDR1 is MNHEY, CDR2 SMNVEV (reference sequence). Trimming pared 5 bases from V and 0 bases from J, leaving 14 bases between. This CDR3 is 17 amino acids long. The CDR3 protein is CASSSRQFSSGANVLTF. In DNA form, the CDR3 reads TGTGCCAGCAGTAGTAGACAGTTTTCCTCTGGGGCCAACGTCCTGACTTTC.

V and J are TRBV9 and TRBJ1-1, with a weak D call TRBD1 (5 bases). V lost 5 bases to trimming and J lost 5 bases, with 19 bases between them. CDR3 size: 15 residues. Looked up from germline, CDR1 is SGDLS and CDR2 is YYNGEE. The CDR3 sequence: CASRAFSGTVTEAFF. CDR3 nucleotides: TGTGCCAGCAGAGCCTTTTCCGGGACGGTGACTGAAGCTTTCTTT.

V is TRBV4-1 and J is TRBJ2-5; D tentatively reads TRBD1 or TRBD2 (5 bases each). The CDR3 spans 16 residues. CDR1 is MGHRA, CDR2 YSYEKL, per germline. The germline V and J ends were trimmed by 4 bases and 1 base, with 16 bases remaining between them. This CDR3 is CASSRRPGTLQETQYF. The CDR3 bases are TGCGCCAGCAGCCGACGTCCGGGGACCCTCCAAGAGACCCAGTACTTC.

The chain has TRBV7-2 and TRBJ2-2; D gene unclear. The germline gives CDR1 SGHTA, CDR2 FQGNSA. The CDR3 is 15 amino acids. V lost 2 bases to trimming and J lost 1 base, with 8 bases between them. In DNA, the CDR3 is TGTGCCAGCAGCTTACAATCAGGGAACACCGGGGAGCTGTTTTTT. It translates to CASSLQSGNTGELFF.

This chain joins TRBV29-1 and TRBJ2-3, with TRBD2 matching 7 bases. Germline V gene sequence: CDR1 SQVTM, CDR2 ANQGSEA. The length of the CDR3 is 13 residues. The V segment lost 4 bases and the J segment 10 bases; nucleotides outside the gene matches: 11. CDR3 in amino acids: CSVGAAARGAQYF. As DNA, the CDR3 is TGCAGCGTTGGAGCGGCCGCCCGGGGGGCGCAGTATTTT.

Only one count was recorded for this clone. The chain recombines TRBV7-8 with TRBJ1-2; D is possibly TRBD1 (5 bases). This CDR3 contains 13 residues. Trimming pared 0 bases from V and 7 bases from J, leaving 9 bases between. Germline V gene lookup returns CDR1 SGHVS and CDR2 FQNEAQ. CDR3 DNA sequence: TGTGCCAGCAGCTTAGCCCCGAGGGGTGGCTACACCTTC. Translation gives CASSLAPRGGYTF.

This sequence joins TRBV27 and TRBJ2-7; 8 bases align to TRBD1. The CDR3 length is 14 residues. Per the germline V gene, CDR1 is MNHEY and CDR2 is SMNVEV (reference sequence). V lost 4 bases and J lost 3; bases outside the gene matches: 5. Here the CDR3 DNA reads TGTGCCAGCAGTTCCCCCGGGACAGGCTACGAGCAGTACTTC. It translates to CASSSPGTGYEQYF.

This chain connects TRBV27 to TRBJ2-7; 7 bases fit TRBD1. Per germline, CDR1 MNHEY and CDR2 SMNVEV (reference sequence). The ends lost 1 base at V and 4 bases at J; junction bases unmatched: 10. The CDR3 totals 16 residues. CDR3: CASSLFPPTGPYEQYF. CDR3 in DNA: TGTGCCAGCAGTTTATTCCCCCCGACAGGGCCGTACGAGCAGTACTTC.

The V gene is TRBV2, the J gene TRBJ1-2, with 12 bases fitting TRBD1. Losses at the gene ends were 6 bases for V and 7 bases for J; bases not matched to a gene: 9. This CDR3 region has 15 residues. Germline V gives CDR1 SNHLY, CDR2 FYNNEI. DNA of the CDR3: TGTGCCAGCAGCCCGGGACAGGGGGCGCGGGGTGGCTACACCTTC. Its protein is CASSPGQGARGGYTF.

V and J are TRBV5-1 and TRBJ2-3, with D unclear. Trimming pared 5 bases from V and 3 bases from J, leaving 7 bases between. Germline lookup yields CDR1 SGHRS and CDR2 YFSETQ. The CDR3 covers 12 residues. In DNA, the CDR3 is TGCGCCAGCAGACAGAATACAGATACGCAGTATTTT. It codes for CASRQNTDTQYF.

Written as DNA, the CDR3 is TGTGCCAGCAGGATCGAGGGTTCTGGAAACACCATATATTTT. Translation gives CASRIEGSGNTIYF. J is TRBJ1-3 and V is TRBV7-9; D gene unclear. The CDR3 runs to 14 residues. Between the trimmed V and J ends, which lost 6 bases and 1 base, there was a span of 10 bases. Germline V lookup: CDR1 SEHNR, CDR2 FQNEAQ (reference sequence).

V gene TRBV7-2 combines with J gene TRBJ1-5; D is unclear. This CDR3 is built from 15 residues. The germline V and J ends were trimmed by 2 bases and 5 bases, with 13 bases remaining between them. The germline V gene has CDR1 SGHTA and CDR2 FQGNSA. CDR3 DNA sequence: TGTGCCAGCAGCTTACGGGGTACGGACGATCAGCCCCAGCATTTT. Amino acid sequence: CASSLRGTDDQPQHF. The complete variable domain, with remaining parts taken from reference TRBV7-2 and TRBJ1-5, reads GAGVSQSPSNKVTEKGKDVELRCDPISGHTALYWYRQSLGQGLEFLIYFQGNSAPDKSGLPSDRFSAERTGGSVSTLTIQRTQQEDSAVYLCASSLRGTDDQPQHFGDGTRLSIL.

This clone was seen just once. The chain couples TRBV6-1 to TRBJ1-1; D is uncertain. V lost 8 bases and J lost 8, with 6 bases in between. The germline gives CDR1 MNHNS, CDR2 SASEGT. This CDR3 comprises 9 residues. The CDR3 DNA reads as TGTGCCAGCGTTGAGGAAGCTTTCTTT. Translating it yields CASVEEAFF.

CDR3 protein: CASSLATTGSGEAFF. Written as DNA, the CDR3 is TGTGCCAGCAGCTTAGCGACGACGGGTTCGGGGGAAGCTTTCTTT. The chain couples TRBV7-6 to TRBJ1-1; D ambiguous. CDR1 and CDR2 (germline): SGHVS, FNYEAQ. The ends were cut back, 0 bases at V and 8 bases at J, with 16 bases in the middle. This CDR3 has 15 residues.

Comments on this clone: Other nucleotide sequences in the sample specify the same CDR3. This CDR3 reads CASSVVTDTQYF. DNA of the CDR3: TGTGCCAGCAGCGTAGTCACAGATACGCAGTATTTT. The chain uses TRBV9 and TRBJ2-3; D not certain. The V gene lost 0 bases and the J gene lost 2 bases, with 1 base spanning the gap. The germline gives CDR1 SGDLS, CDR2 YYNGEE. CDR3 size: 12 residues.

A single count supports this clone. This chain joins TRBV7-2 and TRBJ2-5; 7 positions agree with TRBD1. The germline gives CDR1 SGHTA, CDR2 FQGNSA. Unmatched junction bases numbered 2, after V lost 5 bases and J lost 2 bases. The CDR3 totals 13 residues. The CDR3 sequence: CASSRDRQETQYF. CDR3 coding DNA: TGTGCCAGCAGCCGGGACAGACAAGAGACCCAGTACTTC.

The chain has TRBV29-1 and TRBJ1-1, with D possibly being TRBD1 (5 bases). V was cut by 5 bases and J by 1 base, with 11 bases left in between. Germline CDR1 reads SQVTM; CDR2 reads ANQGSEA. The CDR3 is 13 residues long. The CDR3 DNA sequence: TGCAGCGTTTGGTGGGGCCCGAACACTGAAGCTTTCTTT. This gives the protein CSVWWGPNTEAFF.

The table lists this clone with a count of one. This chain uses TRBV2 with TRBJ2-2, with D perhaps matching TRBD1 (6 bases). CDR3 length: 15 residues. Looked up from germline, CDR1 is SNHLY and CDR2 is FYNNEI. The V gene lost 3 bases and the J gene lost 4 bases, with 12 bases spanning the gap. The CDR3 spells CASSDGTPATGELFF. The CDR3 region has the DNA TGTGCCAGCAGTGATGGGACACCCGCCACCGGGGAGCTGTTTTTT.

This chain joins TRBV11-3 and TRBJ2-1; D gene unclear. CDR3 length: 15 amino acids. V shed 3 bases and J shed 2 bases, with 11 bases lying between them. Germline lookup yields CDR1 SGHNT and CDR2 YENEEA. CDR3 nucleotide sequence: TGTGCCAGCAGCTTTCTGGTAGAGCCCTACAATGAGCAGTTCTTC. It encodes CASSFLVEPYNEQFF.

The chain carries TRBV5-8 and TRBJ1-2; a possible D gene is TRBD1 (6 bases). The V and J ends lost 4 bases and 14 bases respectively, with 18 bases between them. The CDR3 sequence is 12 residues long. Germline CDR1 SGHTS, CDR2 YDEGEE. CDR3 amino acids: CASSSHRQAETF. Here the CDR3 DNA reads TGTGCCAGCAGCAGCCATCGACAGGCGGAGACCTTC.

In its sample, this clone was seen once. The gene calls are TRBV7-2 and TRBJ1-6; 8 bases are a match to TRBD1. With 1 base clipped from V and 10 bases from J, the junction kept 6 bases outside the gene matches. Per the germline V gene, CDR1 is SGHTA and CDR2 is FQGNSA. The CDR3 runs 15 residues. The CDR3 DNA follows: TGTGCCAGCAGCTTAGAGGCAGGGGGCTGGTCACCCCTCCACTTT. Its protein product is CASSLEAGGWSPLHF.

The chain uses TRBV4-3 and TRBJ2-5, with TRBD1 as a possible D gene (6 bases). Germline CDR1 reads LGHNA; CDR2 reads YSLEER. CDR3 length equals 14 residues. V was shortened by 1 base and J by 3 bases, with 9 bases between the two germline ends. CDR3 region: CASSQVGQKETQYF. The CDR3 DNA sequence: TGCGCCAGCAGCCAAGTTGGACAGAAAGAGACCCAGTACTTC.

This chain links TRBV5-1 with TRBJ1-2, with a possible D match to TRBD1 (6 bases). Trimming stripped 0 bases from V and 4 bases from J, with 13 bases between. The CDR3 totals 15 residues. Germline assignment: CDR1 SGHRS and CDR2 YFSETQ. The CDR3 is CASSLAPGEGYGYTF. CDR3 sequence (DNA): TGCGCCAGCAGCTTGGCCCCAGGGGAGGGCTATGGCTACACCTTC.

V usage is TRBV7-2 and J usage is TRBJ2-5; 9 bases are shared with TRBD1. The CDR3 contains 14 residues. The V segment lost 1 base and the J segment 4 bases; nucleotides outside the gene matches: 1. Germline-derived CDR1 and CDR2 are SGHTA and FQGNSA. The CDR3, as DNA: TGTGCCAGCAGCTTAGGGGGACAGGGAGAGACCCAGTACTTC. Its protein is CASSLGGQGETQYF.